One sample yielded the 23 T cell receptor beta chains listed below, sequenced in a study of identical twins. TCRdb used MiXCR to reprocess the 5' RACE reads, holding one entry per CDR3 protein. The profile shows around 1.7 million distinct CDR3 sequences, about 30% of them singletons. The sequenced sample was cord blood. The receptor set was obtained from a newborn girl in good health.

The chain links TRBV15 to TRBJ2-4; D may be TRBD2 (6 bases). The germline V gene encodes CDR1 LNHNV and CDR2 YYDKDF (reference sequence). The V gene lost 5 bases and the J gene lost 6 bases, with 17 bases spanning the gap. CDR3 length: 15 amino acids. The CDR3 region is CATSGTGGSGNIQYF. CDR3 sequence (DNA): TGTGCCACCAGCGGGACTGGGGGGTCTGGAAACATTCAGTACTTC.

This clonotype was recorded many times. An end of the junction does not agree with germline; a read error may underlie this. The chain employs TRBV5-1 and TRBJ1-1; 7 bases are shared with TRBD1. CDR1 SGHRS and CDR2 YFSETQ come from the germline V gene. This CDR3 comprises 14 residues. CDR3 sequence: CASSLRQGGTEAFF. The CDR3 bases are TGTGCCAGCAGTTTAAGGCAGGGGGGGACTGAAGCTTTCTTT.

The chain employs TRBV29-1 and TRBJ2-7; 8 nucleotides match TRBD2. CDR1 SQVTM and CDR2 ANQGSEA come from the germline V gene. The CDR3 covers 16 residues. Trimming took 7 bases from V and 7 from J; bases not matched to a gene: 21. The CDR3 bases are TGCAGCGCCGGGAATGTGGGACTAGTCACCTACAATGAGCAGTACTTC. Translated: CSAGNVGLVTYNEQYF.

The CDR3 reads CSARATSGRARTYEQYF. CDR3 nucleotides: TGCAGTGCTAGAGCTACTAGCGGGAGGGCCAGGACCTACGAGCAGTACTTC. This chain links TRBV20-1 with TRBJ2-7; 13 nucleotides align to TRBD2. Germline V gene lookup returns CDR1 DFQATT and CDR2 SNEGSKA (reference sequence). V shed 1 base and J 2 bases; nucleotides not matched to a gene: 8. CDR3 size: 17 residues.

The gene calls are TRBV5-1 and TRBJ1-2, with 7 positions matching TRBD1. Germline values: CDR1 SGHRS, CDR2 YFSETQ. There are 17 residues in the CDR3. With V trimmed by 4 bases and J by 2 bases, 14 bases remained unmatched. The CDR3 DNA reads TGCGCCAGCAGCCAGAGTACCGGGACAGCTATAAACTATGGCTACACCTTC. Its translation is CASSQSTGTAINYGYTF.

V is TRBV30 and J is TRBJ2-4, with D unresolved. The J call is in doubt because the DNA end fits TRBJ2-7 better. Germline V lookup: CDR1 GTSNPN, CDR2 SVGIG (reference sequence). This CDR3 spans 12 amino acids. CDR3 bases: TGTGCCTGGAGCTTCCAATTATACGAGCAGTACTTC. It specifies CAWSFQLYEQYF.

The V gene is TRBV5-1, the J gene TRBJ2-7, with 9 bases aligning to TRBD1. CDR1 is SGHRS and CDR2 is YFSETQ in the germline V gene. CDR3 length equals 14 residues. V trimming: 4 bases; J trimming: 4 bases; junction bases outside the gene matches: 6. CDR3: CASSKQGAPYEQYF. In DNA, the CDR3 is TGCGCCAGCAGCAAACAGGGGGCGCCGTACGAGCAGTACTTC. Full variable domain (outside the CDR3, taken from reference TRBV5-1 and TRBJ2-7): KAGVTQTPRYLIKTRGQQVTLSCSPISGHRSVSWYQQTPGQGLQFLFEYFSETQRNKGNFPGRFSGRQFSNSRSEMNVSTLELGDSALYLCASSKQGAPYEQYFGPGTRLTVT.

Here the CDR3 reads CASSHGGPEHF. For the CDR3, the DNA is TGTGCCAGCAGTCACGGGGGACCCGAGCATTTT. The chain combines TRBV6-2 or TRBV6-3 with TRBJ1-5; a possible D gene is TRBD1 (5 bases). This CDR3 comprises 11 residues. V shed 5 bases and J shed 14 bases, with 13 bases lying between them. Germline lookup yields CDR1 MNHEY and CDR2 SVGEGT.

V and J are TRBV3-1 and TRBJ2-1; maybe TRBD1 (5 bases). Trimming removed 4 bases at V and 7 bases at J, with 11 bases between. The CDR3 has 13 amino acids. From germline, CDR1 is LGHDT and CDR2 YNNKEL (reference sequence). DNA for the CDR3: TGTGCCAGCAGCCTCAGGGTGTCAAATGAGCAGTTCTTC. Its translation is CASSLRVSNEQFF.

The chain links TRBV5-1 to TRBJ1-1, with D maybe TRBD1 (6 bases). CDR3 length: 15 amino acids. Germline CDR1 and CDR2: SGHRS and YFSETQ. V lost 3 bases to trimming and J lost 3 bases, with 15 bases between them. CDR3 sequence (DNA): TGCGCCAGCAGCTCCGGGGGGCCCGGAGACACTGAAGCTTTCTTT. Its protein product is CASSSGGPGDTEAFF.

This clonotype appeared once. This sequence joins TRBV4-3 and TRBJ1-2; perhaps TRBD1 as D (5 bases). The CDR3 extends over 16 amino acids. Per the germline V gene, CDR1 is LGHNA and CDR2 is YSLEER. Deletions cut 1 base from V and 8 bases from J, with 20 bases between. The CDR3 loop is CASSQAEWSGTQGYTF. In nucleotides, the CDR3 is TGCGCCAGCAGCCAAGCGGAGTGGAGCGGGACTCAAGGCTACACCTTC.

The rearrangement uses TRBV6-6 and TRBJ1-5; D gene ambiguous. Germline loops: CDR1 MNHNY, CDR2 SVGAGI (reference sequence). This CDR3 comprises 15 residues. The ends were cut back, 6 bases at V and 4 bases at J, with 16 bases in the middle. The chain's CDR3 is CASSTPTAPNQPQHF. Written as DNA, the CDR3 is TGTGCCAGCAGCACCCCTACAGCTCCAAATCAGCCCCAGCATTTT.

This clonotype was counted only a few times. The V call is TRBV12-3 or TRBV12-4, the J call TRBJ2-7, with 8 bases fitting TRBD1. The CDR3 runs 13 residues. The trim removed 6 bases at V and 6 bases at J, leaving 7 bases unmatched. The CDR3 DNA reads as TGTGCCAGCAGGGTGCGGACAGGGCGCGAGCAGTACTTC. Protein: CASRVRTGREQYF.

This clonotype was recorded at least ten times. The J gene is TRBJ2-7, the V gene TRBV20-1; D is possibly TRBD1 (5 bases). Germline V gene sequence: CDR1 DFQATT, CDR2 SNEGSKA (reference sequence). V lost 6 bases and J lost 4, with 10 bases in between. This CDR3 comprises 11 residues. The DNA for the CDR3 is TGCAGTGCCCAAAGGGGATACGAGCAGTACTTC. This gives the protein CSAQRGYEQYF.

There are many counts of this clonotype. The chain couples TRBV20-1 to TRBJ2-1; 12 bases match TRBD2. Germline V gene lookup returns CDR1 DFQATT and CDR2 SNEGSKA (reference sequence). The length of the CDR3 is 14 residues. J was trimmed by 7 bases and V by 1 base; bases with no gene match: 2. The CDR3 reads CSARGTSGVNEQFF. The CDR3, as DNA: TGCAGTGCTAGAGGGACTAGCGGGGTAAATGAGCAGTTCTTC.

V usage is TRBV25-1 and J usage is TRBJ2-5; perhaps TRBD1 as D (6 bases). V lost 1 base, J lost 5 bases, and 20 bases lay in between. The CDR3 is made up of 17 amino acids. CDR1 is MGHDK and CDR2 is SYGVNS in the germline V gene. CDR3 protein: CASSEWPSTGRSETQYF. In DNA, the CDR3 is TGTGCCAGCAGTGAATGGCCAAGTACAGGGAGATCGGAGACCCAGTACTTC.

Only a few counts were recorded for this clonotype. The chain is built from TRBV29-1 and TRBJ2-5; the D gene is possibly TRBD2 (5 bases). Trimming took off 7 bases at V and 1 base at J, with 10 bases between the two ends. The CDR3 covers 12 residues. Germline loops: CDR1 SQVTM, CDR2 ANQGSEA. CDR3 sequence (DNA): TGCAGCGCCGGACTCCTCCAAGAGACCCAGTACTTC. It is translated as CSAGLLQETQYF.

The chain couples TRBV5-1 to TRBJ2-1; D uncertain. Trimming shortened V by 0 bases and J by 4 bases, and 14 bases separated the two germline ends. Per germline, CDR1 SGHRS and CDR2 YFSETQ. The CDR3 spans 16 residues. The CDR3 coding sequence is TGCGCCAGCAGCTTGGGGCAAGCGTACCTATACAATGAGCAGTTCTTC. It yields the protein CASSLGQAYLYNEQFF.

Comment on this clonotype: A read error may explain this, as a much larger clone is one base away. The chain has TRBV12-3 or TRBV12-4 and TRBJ2-3, with a tentative D call TRBD2 (5 bases). V dropped 7 bases and J dropped 2 bases, with 13 bases sitting between them. The CDR3 length is 14 residues. The CDR3 nucleotides are TGTGCCAGCACTTACCCGGACTCCACAGATACGCAGTATTTT. The encoded protein is CASTYPDSTDTQYF.

This clonotype occurred a few times. V and J are TRBV15 and TRBJ2-5; the D gene is possibly TRBD1 (6 bases). V lost 1 base and J lost 3, with 9 bases in between. From germline, CDR1 is LNHNV and CDR2 YYDKDF (reference sequence). The CDR3 runs 14 residues. The CDR3 coding sequence is TGTGCCACCAGCAGAGGGACAGCGAAAGAGACCCAGTACTTC. Protein product: CATSRGTAKETQYF.

This chain connects TRBV3-1 to TRBJ1-1, with D maybe TRBD1 (6 bases). Germline V CDR1 and CDR2: LGHDT, YNNKEL (reference sequence). V lost 3 bases to trimming and J lost 1 base, with 15 bases between them. The CDR3 runs to 16 residues. This chain's CDR3 is CASSQGRGPQNTEAFF. In DNA form, the CDR3 reads TGTGCCAGCAGCCAGGGCAGGGGCCCCCAGAACACTGAAGCTTTCTTT.

The chain joins TRBV20-1 to TRBJ1-2, with TRBD1 matching over 9 bases. This CDR3 is 17 amino acids long. V lost 1 base, J lost 2 bases, and 11 bases stayed unmatched. Per germline, CDR1 DFQATT and CDR2 SNEGSKA (reference sequence). The CDR3 here is CSARGRDRVTSNYGYTF. The CDR3 region has the DNA TGCAGTGCTAGAGGACGGGACAGGGTGACTTCCAACTATGGCTACACCTTC.

The rearrangement joins TRBV20-1 to TRBJ2-4, with D perhaps matching TRBD2 (6 bases). V was trimmed by 0 bases and J by 13 bases, leaving 16 bases between them. Germline-derived CDR1 and CDR2 are DFQATT and SNEGSKA (reference sequence). The CDR3 contains 13 residues. The CDR3 DNA follows: TGCAGTGCTAGAGATGGGGGGTACAATGAGCAGTACTTC. Amino acids: CSARDGGYNEQYF.